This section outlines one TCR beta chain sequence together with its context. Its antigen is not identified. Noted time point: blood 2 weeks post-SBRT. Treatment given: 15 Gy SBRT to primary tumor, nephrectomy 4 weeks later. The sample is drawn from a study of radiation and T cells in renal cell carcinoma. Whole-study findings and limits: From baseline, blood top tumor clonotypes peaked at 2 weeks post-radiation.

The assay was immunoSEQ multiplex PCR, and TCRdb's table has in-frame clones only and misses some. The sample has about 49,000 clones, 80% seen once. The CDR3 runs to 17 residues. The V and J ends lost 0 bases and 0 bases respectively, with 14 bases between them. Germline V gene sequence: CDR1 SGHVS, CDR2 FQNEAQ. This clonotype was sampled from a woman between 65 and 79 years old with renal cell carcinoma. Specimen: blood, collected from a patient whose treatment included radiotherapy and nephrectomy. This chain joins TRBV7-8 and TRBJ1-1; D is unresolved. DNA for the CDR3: TGTGCCAGCAGCTTAGCTGCCAGTCGAGGTGTGAACACTGAAGCTTTCTTT. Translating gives CASSLAASRGVNTEAFF.